A selection of T cell receptor beta chains follows, all from one sample in a study of human T cells and chemical hapten exposure. TCRdb used MiXCR to reprocess the RACE reads, holding one entry per CDR3 protein. Of about 39,000 distinct CDR3 sequences listed, over 10% were seen once; the top ten hold 4.5% to 6%. Sequencing was performed on whole blood, taken in connection with sensitization to the hapten diphenylcyclopropenone (DPC). Receptors were obtained from a woman in her 30s with alopecia areata. Some clones in this sample may be carry-over from other donors' samples. The CDR3 runs from the conserved cysteine through the conserved F or W. The order of the fields is D gene, clone size, J gene, V gene, CDR3 DNA, CDR3 protein. D genes are given only for firm matches. Rows may omit the clone size; those that give it use once, few, many or a size class.

NA,few,TRBJ1-5,TRBV6-2/TRBV6-3,TGTGCCAGCAGTCAGTTTGGACAGCCCCAGCATTTT,CASSQFGQPQHF
TRBD2,many,TRBJ2-3,TRBV5-1,TGCGCCAGCAGCTTAGGACTAGCCCCAGATACGCAGTATTTT,CASSLGLAPDTQYF
NA,few,TRBJ2-5,TRBV29-1,TGCAGCGTCCCTGTGGGGGGAAGAATTAGGGAGACCCAGTACTTC,CSVPVGGRIRETQYF
TRBD2,many,TRBJ2-3,TRBV29-1,TGCAGCGTTCTTTTAGCGGGAGGAAGCACAGATACGCAGTATTTT,CSVLLAGGSTDTQYF
TRBD1,NA,TRBJ1-5,TRBV28,TGTGCCAGCAGTTTAGGGGACAGGAGCAATCAGCCCCAGCATTTT,CASSLGDRSNQPQHF
NA,NA,TRBJ2-1,TRBV30,TGTGCCTGGAGTGTGCAGGCGGGGCGGGTTGAGCAGTTCTTC,CAWSVQAGRVEQFF
TRBD1,few,TRBJ1-2,TRBV7-2,TGTGCCAGCAGCTTGTTTGGGACAGGCTATGGCTACACCTTC,CASSLFGTGYGYTF
TRBD2,many,TRBJ2-1,TRBV7-9,TGTGCCAGCAGCCCAGGACTAGCGGAAAACTTTCTGGATGAGCAGTTCTTC,CASSPGLAENFLDEQFF
TRBD1,many,TRBJ2-7,TRBV5-1,TGCGCCAGCCGGGACCGGGACAGGGGTTTCTACGAGCAGTACTTC,CASRDRDRGFYEQYF
NA,few,TRBJ1-4,TRBV2,TGTGCCAGCAGTGCAAGGAAGGGTTTGAATGAAAAACTGTTTTTT,CASSARKGLNEKLFF
NA,few,TRBJ2-1,TRBV11-1,TGTGCCAGCAGCGTAGGAGACGGCAATGAGCAGTTCTTC,CASSVGDGNEQFF
NA,NA,TRBJ1-1,TRBV28,TGTGCCAGCATAAGGCCCACGAACACTGAAGCTTTCTTT,CASIRPTNTEAFF
NA,NA,TRBJ1-5,TRBV5-6,TGTGCCAGCAGCTTTGGTTCTAGCAGGGGCCCCCAGCATTTT,CASSFGSSRGPQHF
NA,many,TRBJ2-4,TRBV10-3,TGTGCCATCAGTGAGGGTAGCGCCCCCATTCAGTACTTC,CAISEGSAPIQYF
NA,few,TRBJ2-1,TRBV3-1,TGTGCCAGCAGCCAAGAAGGCCCGTGGGGGCAGTTCTTC,CASSQEGPWGQFF
TRBD2,once,TRBJ2-3,TRBV9,TGTGCCAGCAGCGTAGTTAGCGGGAGCACAGATACGCAGTATTTT,CASSVVSGSTDTQYF
TRBD1,NA,TRBJ1-1,TRBV19,TGTGCCAGTAGTCCCCGGACAGGGCTTATGGCTTTCTTT,CASSPRTGLMAFF
TRBD2,NA,TRBJ2-1,TRBV7-9,TGTGCCAGCAGCCCGAGGGAGGGCCTAGCGGCTGAGCAGTTCTTC,CASSPREGLAAEQFF
NA,NA,TRBJ2-5,TRBV6-5,TGTGCCAGCACTGGCCCTAGCCAAGAGACCCAGTACTTC,CASTGPSQETQYF
NA,NA,TRBJ2-5,TRBV2,TGTGCCAGCAGTGAGTCCGGGGAGACCCAGTACTTC,CASSESGETQYF
NA,many,TRBJ2-7,TRBV7-9,TGTGCCAGCAGCTTAGCGGATAACGAGCAGTACTTC,CASSLADNEQYF
NA,many,TRBJ2-3,TRBV11-2,TGTGCCAGCAGCTTCGGGGTTGGAGATACGCAGTATTTT,CASSFGVGDTQYF
NA,many,TRBJ2-1,TRBV5-4,TGTGCCAGCAGCTCGAATAGTGAGCAGTTCTTC,CASSSNSEQFF
NA,many,TRBJ2-3,TRBV7-8,TGTGCCAGCACCCGTCTAGTAGGGACGGTGGGTGATACGCAGTATTTT,CASTRLVGTVGDTQYF
TRBD2,NA,TRBJ2-7,TRBV7-9,TGTGCCAGCAGCGCTGGACTAGCGGGAAATAACTACGAGCAGTACTTC,CASSAGLAGNNYEQYF
NA,many,TRBJ1-5,TRBV18,TGTGCCAGCTCACCATTCGGGGCAGGGCTTAATCAGCCCCAGCATTTT,CASSPFGAGLNQPQHF
NA,few,TRBJ2-2,TRBV15,TGTGCCACCAGCACCTTCACCGGGGAGCTGTTTTTT,CATSTFTGELFF
NA,NA,TRBJ2-7,TRBV11-3,TGTGCCAGCAGCTTTGATCGGGATTGCTACGAGCAGTACTTC,CASSFDRDCYEQYF
NA,NA,TRBJ1-2,TRBV15,TGTGCCACCAGCAGAGTACACGAGGTTATAAACTATGGCTACACCTTC,CATSRVHEVINYGYTF